This T cell receptor (beta chain) originates from a study of response to subunit inactivated influenza vaccine. Germline CDR1 SGHVS, CDR2 FQNEAQ. V lost 4 bases and J lost 13, with 14 bases in between. The CDR3 length is 13 residues. A single record per CDR3 protein comes from TCRdb applying MiXCR to the RT-PCR reads. Seen here are about 500,000 distinct CDR3 sequences, approximately 17% observed once, and the top ten hold 2.5% to 3.5%. Whole-study results and caveats: The study's authors posited that every seasonal influenza vaccination enlists few new T cells.

A remark on this clonotype: The target antigen is unknown.

Source: CD4+ T cells sorted from PBMCs, taken roughly 24 months after vaccination. The rearrangement joins TRBV7-8 to TRBJ1-6; a possible D gene is TRBD1 (6 bases). The receptor was derived from a man aged 50 to 75 who received an inactivated influenza vaccine. CDR3 loop: CASSSRQAAPLHF. The CDR3 DNA sequence: TGTGCCAGCAGCTCAAGACAGGCCGCCCCCCTCCACTTT.